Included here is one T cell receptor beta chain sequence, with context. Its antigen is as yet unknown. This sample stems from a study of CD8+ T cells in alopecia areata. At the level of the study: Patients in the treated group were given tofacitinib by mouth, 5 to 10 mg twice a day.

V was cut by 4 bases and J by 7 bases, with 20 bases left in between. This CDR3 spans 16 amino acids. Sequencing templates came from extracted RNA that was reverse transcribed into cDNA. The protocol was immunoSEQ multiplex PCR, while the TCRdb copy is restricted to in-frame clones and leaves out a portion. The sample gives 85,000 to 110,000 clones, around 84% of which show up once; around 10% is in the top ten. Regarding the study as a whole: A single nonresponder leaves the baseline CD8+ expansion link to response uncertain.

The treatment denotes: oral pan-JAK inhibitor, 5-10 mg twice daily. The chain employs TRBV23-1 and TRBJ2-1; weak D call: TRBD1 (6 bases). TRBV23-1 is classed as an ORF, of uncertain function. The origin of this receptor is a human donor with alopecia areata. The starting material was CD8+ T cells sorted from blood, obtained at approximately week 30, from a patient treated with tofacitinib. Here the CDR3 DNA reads TGCGCCAGCAGTCTACCCCATTGGGGCAGGGGTAATGAGCAGTTCTTC. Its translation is CASSLPHWGRGNEQFF.